The 27 T cell receptor beta chains below all came from one sample that was sequenced in a study of radiation and T cells in renal cell carcinoma. Libraries were prepared by immunoSEQ multiplex PCR; TCRdb keeps only in-frame clonotypes and omits some of them. Here the sample spans over 60,000 clones, 80% to 90% being singletons. The sample's time point: blood 2 weeks post-SBRT. The treatment denotes: 15 Gy SBRT to primary tumor, nephrectomy 4 weeks later. The sequencing here drew on blood, taken from a patient whose treatment included radiotherapy and nephrectomy. The receptors here all came from a woman in her forties or fifties with renal cell carcinoma.

This sequence joins TRBV7-9 and TRBJ2-3, with 8 bases fitting TRBD2. Per germline, CDR1 SEHNR and CDR2 FQNEAQ (reference sequence). J gave up 3 bases and V 1 base, and 3 bases lay outside the gene matches. The CDR3 consists of 15 residues. In DNA, the CDR3 is TGTGCCAGCAGCTTAGTAACGGGAGGGACAGATACGCAGTATTTT. It is translated as CASSLVTGGTDTQYF. The entire variable domain, with the rest obtained from reference TRBV7-9 and TRBJ2-3, is as follows: DTGVSQNPRHKITKRGQNVTFRCDPISEHNRLYWYRQTLGQGPEFLTYFQNEAQLEKSRLLSDRFSAERPKGSFSTLEIQRTEQGDSAMYLCASSLVTGGTDTQYFGPGTRLTVL.

The genes are TRBV7-2 and TRBJ2-7; D unresolved. Germline V lookup: CDR1 SGHTA, CDR2 FQGNSA. The V and J ends lost 5 bases and 4 bases respectively, with 18 bases between them. CDR3 length: 15 amino acids. The CDR3 region is CASSPVVGIEYEQYF. The CDR3 DNA follows: TGTGCCAGCAGCCCGGTGGTAGGGATTGAATACGAGCAGTACTTC.

This chain uses TRBV7-9 with TRBJ1-2, with D perhaps TRBD1 (5 bases). Trimming left V 5 bases short and J 2 bases short, with 18 bases between. The CDR3 runs to 16 residues. Germline CDR1 reads SEHNR; CDR2 reads FQNEAQ (reference sequence). CDR3 nucleotides: TGTGCCAGCAGCCGGTTGTCTCAGGGACGGAACTATGGCTACACCTTC. This translates into CASSRLSQGRNYGYTF.

The chain carries TRBV4-2 and TRBJ2-7; TRBD2 agrees at 7 bases. There are 16 residues in the CDR3. J lost 2 bases, V lost 1 base, and 8 bases had no gene match. Germline-derived CDR1 and CDR2 are LGHNA and YNFKEQ. Here the CDR3 reads CASSQVMTSTAYEQYF. The CDR3 DNA sequence: TGTGCCAGCAGCCAAGTCATGACTAGCACCGCCTACGAGCAGTACTTC.

The J gene is TRBJ1-1, the V gene TRBV14; maybe TRBD1 (6 bases). CDR3 size: 14 residues. V was shortened by 0 bases and J by 7 bases, with 12 bases between the two germline ends. Per the germline V gene, CDR1 is SGHDN and CDR2 is FVKESK. Written as DNA, the CDR3 is TGTGCCAGCAGCCAAGATGCAGGGGCGCGTGAAGCTTTCTTT. Its translation: CASSQDAGAREAFF.

The rearrangement joins TRBV28 to TRBJ2-2; D not resolved. Trimming removed 6 bases at V and 14 bases at J, with 28 bases between. Looked up from germline, CDR1 is MDHEN and CDR2 is SYDVKM. The CDR3 contains 16 residues. DNA of the CDR3: TGTGCCAGCAGCTCAACCCCAGCCAGGTCGGATATAGGACTGTTTTTT. Translating gives CASSSTPARSDIGLFF. The variable domain in full, completed from reference TRBV28 and TRBJ2-2, reads DVKVTQSSRYLVKRTGEKVFLECVQDMDHENMFWYRQDPGLGLRLIYFSYDVKMKEKGDIPEGYSVSREKKERFSLILESASTNQTSMYLCASSSTPARSDIGLFFGEGSRLTVL.

The V and J genes are TRBV18 and TRBJ2-7; 7 bases fit TRBD1. J was trimmed by 9 bases and V by 3 bases; bases with no gene match: 8. In germline, CDR1 is KGHSH, CDR2 LQKENI. The CDR3 is 13 amino acids. The CDR3, as DNA: TGTGCCAGCTCACCGGCCGGGACAGCGGCGCAGTACTTC. Translation: CASSPAGTAAQYF.

The V gene is TRBV9, the J gene TRBJ1-4; 7 positions match TRBD1. V dropped 3 bases and J dropped 0; count of bases not matched to a gene: 5. CDR3 size: 16 residues. Germline CDR1 reads SGDLS; CDR2 reads YYNGEE. CDR3 in DNA: TGTGCCAGCAGCGAGGGGGCTCTCCCAACTAATGAAAAACTGTTTTTT. It is translated as CASSEGALPTNEKLFF.

With regard to this clone: Other DNA sequences of this sample code for an identical CDR3. The CDR3 loop reads CASSLRGYEQYF. The CDR3, as DNA: TGTGCCAGCAGTTTAAGGGGGTACGAGCAGTACTTC. The chain has TRBV28 and TRBJ2-7; a weak D match, TRBD1 (6 bases). V was pared by 2 bases and J by 4 bases, with 6 bases between. The CDR3 runs 12 residues. CDR1 is MDHEN, CDR2 SYDVKM, per germline. The full variable domain, with the rest looked up from reference TRBV28 and TRBJ2-7, is DVKVTQSSRYLVKRTGEKVFLECVQDMDHENMFWYRQDPGLGLRLIYFSYDVKMKEKGDIPEGYSVSREKKERFSLILESASTNQTSMYLCASSLRGYEQYFGPGTRLTVT.

This clone has more than one count but fewer than ten. CDR3 sequence: CASSPQKLGYGYTF. CDR3 DNA: TGTGCCAGCTCACCACAGAAGCTAGGATATGGCTACACCTTC. The rearrangement links TRBV18 to TRBJ1-2; D gene ambiguous. The V gene's germline CDR1 is KGHSH and CDR2 LQKENI. V gave up 1 base and J gave up 5 bases, with 11 bases separating them. This CDR3 contains 14 residues.

The gene calls are TRBV6-1 and TRBJ1-2; 7 nucleotides match TRBD1. CDR1 is MNHNS, CDR2 SASEGT, per germline. V dropped 7 bases and J dropped 12; count of bases not matched to a gene: 14. The CDR3 contains 13 residues. CDR3: CASTLESRGYHTF. The CDR3 coding sequence is TGTGCCAGCACGCTCGAGAGCAGGGGGTACCACACCTTC.

The chain recombines TRBV6-1 with TRBJ1-5; unclear D gene. Germline loops: CDR1 MNHNS, CDR2 SASEGT. V was cut by 6 bases and J by 1 base, with 10 bases left in between. The CDR3 contains 14 residues. CDR3 DNA sequence: TGTGCCAGCAGCAGTCAAGGGAGCAATCAGCCCCAGCATTTT. It translates to CASSSQGSNQPQHF.

Written as DNA, the CDR3 is TGTGCCACCAGCCCGGAGCGGGACGGTGAGCAGTTCTTC. This encodes CATSPERDGEQFF. The chain uses TRBV15 and TRBJ2-1, with TRBD2 identical over 7 bases. This CDR3 is built from 13 residues. Looked up from germline, CDR1 is LNHNV and CDR2 is YYDKDF (reference sequence). V shed 5 bases, J shed 9 bases, and the junction held 7 bases outside the gene matches.

The sample holds a few counts of this clone. The chain employs TRBV19 and TRBJ1-5, with 8 bases aligning to TRBD1. This CDR3 comprises 16 residues. The germline CDR1 and CDR2 sequences are LNHDA and SQIVND (reference sequence). J gave up 5 bases and V 4 bases, and 10 bases lay outside the gene matches. The CDR3 here is CASSTRTGTGDQPQHF. The CDR3 coding sequence is TGTGCCAGTAGTACCAGGACAGGGACGGGGGATCAGCCCCAGCATTTT. Looking up the rest from reference TRBV19 and TRBJ1-5 gives the full variable domain: DGGITQSPKYLFRKEGQNVTLSCEQNLNHDAMYWYRQDPGQGLRLIYYSQIVNDFQKGDIAEGYSVSREKKESFPLTVTSAQKNPTAFYLCASSTRTGTGDQPQHFGDGTRLSIL.

The CDR3 loop reads CASTAGGNTIYF. CDR3 DNA: TGTGCCAGCACCGCGGGGGGAAACACCATATATTTT. The genes are TRBV5-5 and TRBJ1-3, with D unresolved. The CDR3 contains 12 residues. The V end was cut by 6 bases, the J end by 4 bases, with 8 bases between. The V gene's germline CDR1 is SGHKS and CDR2 YYEKEE (reference sequence).

J is TRBJ1-4 and V is TRBV7-2; TRBD1 is a possible D gene (6 bases). Germline V gene lookup returns CDR1 SGHTA and CDR2 FQGNSA. V lost 5 bases to trimming and J lost 0 bases, with 13 bases between them. CDR3 length equals 16 residues. The CDR3 DNA sequence: TGTGCCAGCAGCCCCGGACAGCTACCAACTAATGAAAAACTGTTTTTT. Translation: CASSPGQLPTNEKLFF.

The chain carries TRBV7-9 and TRBJ1-4; TRBD1 is a possible D gene (6 bases). The CDR3 is 13 amino acids. CDR1 is SEHNR and CDR2 is FQNEAQ in the germline V gene (reference sequence). V was shortened by 11 bases and J by 7 bases, with 17 bases between the two germline ends. This CDR3 reads CAASGTYGEKLFF. The CDR3 nucleotides are TGTGCCGCCTCCGGGACATATGGTGAAAAACTGTTTTTT.

This chain joins TRBV5-1 and TRBJ2-5; TRBD2 might be the D (6 bases). CDR1 SGHRS and CDR2 YFSETQ come from the germline V gene. The V gene lost 2 bases and the J gene lost 4 bases, with 6 bases spanning the gap. CDR3 length: 12 residues. The CDR3: CASSFGGETQYF. CDR3 sequence (DNA): TGCGCCAGCAGCTTCGGGGGAGAGACCCAGTACTTC.

The V and J genes are TRBV27 and TRBJ2-5; no reliable D call. CDR1 is MNHEY, CDR2 SMNVEV, per germline (reference sequence). The CDR3 covers 11 residues. Trimming shortened V by 7 bases and J by 5 bases, and 8 bases separated the two germline ends. The CDR3 protein is CASTSGETQYF. Here the CDR3 DNA reads TGTGCCAGCACCTCCGGGGAGACCCAGTACTTC.

The rearrangement links TRBV7-9 to TRBJ2-5; D not certain. CDR1 is SEHNR, CDR2 FQNEAQ, per germline (reference sequence). Trimming left V 8 bases short and J 2 bases short, with 9 bases between. There are 12 residues in the CDR3. This CDR3 is CASQAGQETQYF. The CDR3 DNA sequence: TGTGCCAGCCAAGCAGGTCAAGAGACCCAGTACTTC.

This clone appeared once. This sequence joins TRBV5-1 and TRBJ2-3, with 7 bases identical to TRBD2. V lost 7 bases, J lost 4 bases, and 15 bases stayed unmatched. Germline V CDR1 and CDR2: SGHRS, YFSETQ. The CDR3 sequence is 16 residues long. The CDR3 bases are TGCGCCAGCCAAAACCAAGGACTAGGAGGCGCAGATACGCAGTATTTT. It translates to CASQNQGLGGADTQYF.

In regard to this clone: Additional DNA sequences in this sample encode the identical CDR3. The V gene is TRBV5-4, the J gene TRBJ2-3; no clear D gene. Germline loops: CDR1 SGHNT, CDR2 YYREEE (reference sequence). The CDR3 has 12 amino acids. V shed 1 base and J shed 0 bases, with 0 bases lying between them. Here the CDR3 DNA reads TGTGCCAGCAGCTTGAGCACAGATACGCAGTATTTT. Residues: CASSLSTDTQYF.

The chain couples TRBV2 to TRBJ2-2; no firm D call. Per germline, CDR1 SNHLY and CDR2 FYNNEI. Trimming pared 0 bases from V and 3 bases from J, leaving 5 bases between. The CDR3 has 14 amino acids. The CDR3 coding sequence is TGTGCCAGCAGTGAAGCGGGGTACACCGGGGAGCTGTTTTTT. Translating it yields CASSEAGYTGELFF.

This chain uses TRBV27 with TRBJ1-2; 9 nucleotides line up with TRBD1. Per germline, CDR1 MNHEY and CDR2 SMNVEV (reference sequence). The V gene end was trimmed by 6 bases and the J gene end by 8 bases; junction bases not matched to a gene: 7. The CDR3 length is 13 residues. The CDR3 region has the DNA TGTGCCAGCAGCGTGGGACAGGGTGGGGGCTACACCTTC. It encodes CASSVGQGGGYTF.

The rearrangement joins TRBV6-4 to TRBJ1-2; a possible D gene is TRBD1 (5 bases). CDR1 MRHNA and CDR2 SNTAGT come from the germline V gene. The CDR3 has 13 residues. The V end lost 2 bases, the J end lost 4 bases, and 8 bases lay between the germline ends. The CDR3 loop reads CASSDQGSYGYTF. CDR3 nucleotide sequence: TGTGCCAGCAGTGACCAGGGATCCTATGGCTACACCTTC.

The chain links TRBV5-1 to TRBJ1-4; D remains ambiguous. The V and J ends lost 0 bases and 3 bases respectively, with 6 bases between them. The germline V gene has CDR1 SGHRS and CDR2 YFSETQ. CDR3 length equals 14 residues. The CDR3 spells CASSLDLPNEKLFF. Here the CDR3 DNA reads TGCGCCAGCAGCTTGGACTTACCTAATGAAAAACTGTTTTTT.

This clone appeared a few times. This chain joins TRBV5-1 and TRBJ2-3; possible D gene TRBD2, 7 bases. The CDR3 covers 16 residues. Trimming pared 0 bases from V and 4 bases from J, leaving 15 bases between. Germline values: CDR1 SGHRS, CDR2 YFSETQ. The CDR3 here is CASSLDWGGGSDTQYF. In nucleotides, the CDR3 is TGCGCCAGCAGCTTGGATTGGGGGGGCGGTTCAGATACGCAGTATTTT.